The 10 T cell receptor beta chains given below trace back to one sample, sequenced in a study of post-analysis software for immune sequencing data. Study observations and caveats: Patients carried five TRBV segments more frequently than controls did, and TRBV5-6, TRBV5-1 and TRBV20-1 were among them.

Their antigens are not known. Unique molecular identifiers had been added to the TCR beta cDNA libraries. TCRdb recomputed calls from the PCR reads with MiXCR, one row per CDR3 protein. The table has a few hundred thousand distinct CDR3 sequences, less than 40% seen once. Sequenced material: blood. These TCRs come from a girl under 18 with multiple sclerosis.

This rearrangement joins TRBV7-2 to TRBJ2-5, with D tentatively TRBD2 (5 bases). The end of the DNA fits TRBJ2-7 better, so the J call may be wrong. The germline V gene has CDR1 SGHTA and CDR2 FQGNSA. This CDR3 comprises 12 residues. CDR3 residues: CASSSNRGEQYF. CDR3 sequence (DNA): TGTGCCAGCAGCTCAAACCGGGGCGAGCAGTACTTC.

This clonotype was detected a few times. This chain's CDR3 is CASSLGGTSAQYF. CDR3 nucleotides: TGCGCCAGCAGCTTGGGCGGGACTAGCGCGCAGTATTTT. The gene calls are TRBV5-1 and TRBJ2-3, with 10 bases lining up with TRBD2. Trimming at V came to 0 bases and at J to 10 bases, leaving 2 bases not matched to a gene. The CDR3 is made up of 13 amino acids. Germline V lookup: CDR1 SGHRS, CDR2 YFSETQ. Looking up the rest from reference TRBV5-1 and TRBJ2-3 gives the full variable domain: KAGVTQTPRYLIKTRGQQVTLSCSPISGHRSVSWYQQTPGQGLQFLFEYFSETQRNKGNFPGRFSGRQFSNSRSEMNVSTLELGDSALYLCASSLGGTSAQYFGPGTRLTVL.

The chain carries TRBV10-3 and TRBJ2-5; no reliable D call. CDR3 size: 12 residues. Germline CDR1 is ENHRY and CDR2 is SYGVKD. Trimming took off 2 bases at V and 3 bases at J, with 4 bases between the two ends. The CDR3 is CAISEREETQYF. The DNA of the CDR3 is TGTGCCATCAGTGAGAGAGAAGAGACCCAGTACTTC.

Only a few counts were recorded for this clonotype. This chain links TRBV11-2 with TRBJ2-1; 7 bases agree with TRBD2. Germline values: CDR1 SGHAT, CDR2 FQNNGV. CDR3 size: 17 residues. V shed 1 base, J shed 0 bases, and the junction held 6 bases outside the gene matches. The CDR3 nucleotides read TGTGCCAGCAGCTTAGGTCCTAGCGGACTCTCCTACAATGAGCAGTTCTTC. Translated: CASSLGPSGLSYNEQFF.

This chain joins TRBV7-3 and TRBJ2-7, with 7 nucleotides matching TRBD1. CDR1 is SGHTA and CDR2 is FQGTGA in the germline V gene. Unmatched junction bases numbered 8, after V lost 2 bases and J lost 4 bases. The CDR3 contains 15 residues. The DNA of the CDR3 is TGTGCCAGCAGCTTAGGGTTGTTGGGACAGTACGAGCAGTACTTC. The encoded protein is CASSLGLLGQYEQYF.

This chain joins TRBV4-1 and TRBJ2-6; the D call may be TRBD1 or TRBD2 (6 bases each). V shed 1 base and J shed 1 base, with 11 bases lying between them. Looked up from germline, CDR1 is MGHRA and CDR2 is YSYEKL. This CDR3 contains 17 residues. The CDR3 bases are TGCGCCAGCAGCCAAGTGTGGGGGGCATCTGGGGCCAACGTCCTGACTTTC. It specifies CASSQVWGASGANVLTF.

This chain connects TRBV10-3 to TRBJ2-2; D call uncertain. Germline loops: CDR1 ENHRY, CDR2 SYGVKD. The CDR3 totals 13 residues. V was trimmed by 4 bases and J by 1 base, leaving 4 bases between them. CDR3 sequence reads: CAISAGNTGELFF. In DNA, the CDR3 is TGTGCCATCAGTGCCGGGAACACCGGGGAGCTGTTTTTT.

The V call is TRBV6-5, the J call TRBJ1-1, with D unresolved. The CDR3 has 14 amino acids. CDR1 is MNHEY, CDR2 SVGAGI, per germline. The V and J ends lost 0 bases and 1 base respectively, with 6 bases between them. The CDR3: CASSYSYTNTEAFF. CDR3 bases: TGTGCCAGCAGTTACTCGTACACGAACACTGAAGCTTTCTTT.

This clonotype was seen a few times. This chain joins TRBV4-1 and TRBJ2-1; 15 positions agree with TRBD2. This CDR3 is 19 amino acids long. The V segment lost 2 bases and the J segment 3 bases; nucleotides outside the gene matches: 8. CDR1 MGHRA and CDR2 YSYEKL come from the germline V gene. CDR3 residues: CASSQLRTSGGAVYNEQFF. The CDR3 region has the DNA TGCGCCAGCAGCCAACTCCGGACTAGCGGGGGGGCGGTCTACAATGAGCAGTTCTTC.

V and J are TRBV12-3 or TRBV12-4 and TRBJ2-1, with 12 bases fitting TRBD2. The CDR3 is 18 residues long. V lost 1 base, J lost 0 bases, and 4 bases stayed unmatched. The CDR3 sequence is CASSLGTSGVTSYNEQFF. The CDR3 bases are TGTGCCAGCAGTTTAGGGACTAGCGGGGTGACCTCCTACAATGAGCAGTTCTTC.